Shown below are 28 T cell receptor beta chains from a single sample sequenced in a study of cytomegalovirus exposure and HLA in healthy donors. A multiplex PCR was run with 60 Vbeta primers and 13 Jbeta primers. Some clones are missing from TCRdb's copy, which holds only in-frame ones; the method was immunoSEQ multiplex PCR. The table includes 180,000 or so clones, over 60% detected once. Sequenced sample: PBMCs. Receptors originate from a man over 45 in good health and CMV-seropositive.

This clone was seen a handful of times. The chain couples TRBV7-2 to TRBJ1-5, with 7 bases aligning to TRBD1. CDR1 is SGHTA, CDR2 FQGNSA, per germline. V shed 6 bases and J 4 bases; nucleotides not matched to a gene: 6. This CDR3 spans 14 amino acids. CDR3 DNA: TGTGCCAGCAGGGCGGGACAGACTAATCAGCCCCAGCATTTT. It specifies CASRAGQTNQPQHF.

The chain links TRBV28 to TRBJ2-7; 8 positions agree with TRBD1. Germline loops: CDR1 MDHEN, CDR2 SYDVKM. After removal of 5 bases from V and 4 bases from J, the junction contained 10 bases not matched to a gene. The CDR3 is 15 residues long. CDR3 in amino acids: CASSTITGGTYEQYV. DNA for the CDR3: TGTGCCAGCAGTACAATCACAGGGGGGACTTACGAGCAGTACGTC.

This rearrangement joins TRBV7-6 to TRBJ1-1, with unresolved D. V lost 4 bases and J 0 bases, leaving 9 bases between the germline ends. There are 14 residues in the CDR3. Germline V gene lookup returns CDR1 SGHVS and CDR2 FNYEAQ. The CDR3 coding sequence is TGTGCCAGCAGCTCGGGGTTAATGAACACTGAAGCTTTCTTT. It is translated as CASSSGLMNTEAFF.

This clone was observed a few times. V and J are TRBV10-3 and TRBJ1-1, with unresolved D. There are 15 residues in the CDR3. The V end was cut by 6 bases, the J end by 3 bases, with 17 bases between. Germline V gene data show CDR1 as ENHRY and CDR2 as SYGVKD. This CDR3 reads CAIRANYGIDTEAFF. Written as DNA, the CDR3 is TGTGCCATCAGAGCCAACTACGGGATAGACACTGAAGCTTTCTTT.

The V and J genes are TRBV7-2 and TRBJ1-4; D ambiguous. The germline gives CDR1 SGHTA, CDR2 FQGNSA. Trimming left V 5 bases short and J 6 bases short, with 10 bases between. CDR3 size: 13 residues. The CDR3 is CASSGRVDEKLFF. CDR3 sequence (DNA): TGTGCCAGCAGCGGGAGAGTGGATGAAAAACTGTTTTTT.

V usage is TRBV7-2 and J usage is TRBJ1-1; 8 nucleotides line up with TRBD1. Germline V gives CDR1 SGHTA, CDR2 FQGNSA. J lost 5 bases, V lost 5 bases, and 7 bases had no gene match. The CDR3 runs to 14 residues. DNA for the CDR3: TGTGCCAGCAGCCCCGACCGGACAGGGACTGAAGCTTTCTTT. Translated: CASSPDRTGTEAFF.

The chain recombines TRBV28 with TRBJ1-4; TRBD1 might be the D (5 bases). CDR3 length: 15 amino acids. V was clipped by 8 bases and J by 2 bases, with 15 bases between them. CDR1 and CDR2 (germline): MDHEN, SYDVKM. The CDR3 is CASHSREGTNEKLFF. DNA for the CDR3: TGTGCCAGCCACTCCAGGGAGGGTACTAATGAAAAACTGTTTTTT.

This chain links TRBV19 with TRBJ2-7; D uncertain. Trimming took 3 bases from V and 4 from J, leaving 7 bases between them. This CDR3 has 12 residues. CDR1 LNHDA and CDR2 SQIVND come from the germline V gene (reference sequence). The CDR3 loop is CASSIPLYEQYF. CDR3 nucleotide sequence: TGTGCCAGTAGTATCCCTTTATACGAGCAGTACTTC.

For the CDR3, the DNA is TGTGCCAGCAGTTGGCCCTGGACCGGGGGGGTGAGCTCCTACAATGAGCAGTTCTTC. This encodes CASSWPWTGGVSSYNEQFF. The J gene is TRBJ2-1, the V gene TRBV7-9; 8 bases line up with TRBD2. Trimming took 6 bases from V and 0 from J; bases not matched to a gene: 16. This CDR3 region has 19 residues. Germline V lookup: CDR1 SEHNR, CDR2 FQNEAQ (reference sequence).

V is TRBV4-1 and J is TRBJ2-7; a weak D match, TRBD1 (6 bases). The germline V and J ends were trimmed by 1 base and 0 bases, with 10 bases remaining between them. CDR1 and CDR2 (germline): MGHRA, YSYEKL. The CDR3 runs to 15 residues. The CDR3 coding sequence is TGCGCCAGCAGCCAAGGACAGGAAACCTCCTACGAGCAGTACTTC. Its protein is CASSQGQETSYEQYF.

This clone was recorded only once. The chain is built from TRBV18 and TRBJ1-2; D is possibly TRBD1 (5 bases). Germline values: CDR1 KGHSH, CDR2 LQKENI. This CDR3 is 13 amino acids long. Trimming left V 6 bases short and J 2 bases short, with 10 bases between. In DNA, the CDR3 is TGTGCCAGCTCTGGGCAGGGCAACTATGGCTACACCTTC. Its protein product is CASSGQGNYGYTF.

The chain recombines TRBV5-8 with TRBJ2-7; 12 positions match TRBD1. The length of the CDR3 is 14 residues. Germline trimming cut 4 bases from V and 7 bases from J; bases unmatched to any gene: 6. In germline, CDR1 is SGHTS, CDR2 YDEGEE. The CDR3 DNA reads TGTGCCAGCAGCGTCGGGACAGGGGGCAAAGAGCAGTACGTC. Its translation is CASSVGTGGKEQYV.

J is TRBJ1-5 and V is TRBV18; maybe TRBD1 (5 bases). The CDR3 is 15 amino acids. Deletions cut 2 bases from V and 4 bases from J, with 12 bases between. Germline V CDR1 and CDR2: KGHSH, LQKENI. This chain's CDR3 is CASSPADTLNQPQHF. The DNA for the CDR3 is TGTGCCAGCTCACCAGCGGACACGCTAAATCAGCCCCAGCATTTT.

The chain combines TRBV7-2 with TRBJ1-6; 10 bases fit TRBD1. The CDR3 runs 15 residues. Germline V gene data show CDR1 as SGHTA and CDR2 as FQGNSA. The J segment lost 10 bases and the V segment lost 4 bases, leaving 7 bases of the junction unmatched. In DNA, the CDR3 is TGTGCCAGCAGCTCCAGACAGGGGGCTCGGTCACCCCTCCACTTT. This sequence encodes CASSSRQGARSPLHF.

In the case of this clone: Other DNA sequences in this sample translate to the same CDR3. The V and J genes are TRBV27 and TRBJ1-4; 7 bases line up with TRBD1. Germline-derived CDR1 and CDR2 are MNHEY and SMNVEV (reference sequence). The CDR3 contains 15 residues. After removal of 5 bases from V and 7 bases from J, the junction contained 10 bases not matched to a gene. The CDR3: CASSLQGNLPEKLFF. The CDR3 region has the DNA TGTGCCAGCAGTCTACAGGGGAATCTTCCTGAAAAACTGTTTTTT. The full variable domain, completed using reference TRBV27 and TRBJ1-4, is EAQVTQNPRYLITVTGKKLTVTCSQNMNHEYMSWYRQDPGLGLRQIYYSMNVEVTDKGDVPEGYKVSRKEKRNFPLILESPSPNQTSLYFCASSLQGNLPEKLFFGSGTQLSVL.

In this sample, this clone turned up a few times. The V gene is TRBV9, the J gene TRBJ1-1; D not certain. Deletions cut 6 bases from V and 0 bases from J, with 18 bases between. Germline CDR1 is SGDLS and CDR2 is YYNGEE. There are 16 residues in the CDR3. The CDR3 nucleotides are TGTGCCAGCAACCACCCTGTGGGAGCTTTGAACACTGAAGCTTTCTTT. Translated: CASNHPVGALNTEAFF.

The chain recombines TRBV30 with TRBJ2-7, with D possibly TRBD2 on 5 matching bases. This CDR3 is built from 12 residues. Between the trimmed V and J ends, which lost 0 bases and 3 bases, there was a span of 6 bases. From germline, CDR1 is GTSNPN and CDR2 SVGIG (reference sequence). CDR3 amino acids: CAWSVGIYEQYF. The CDR3 bases are TGTGCCTGGAGTGTCGGGATCTACGAGCAGTACTTC.

The chain carries TRBV5-6 and TRBJ1-3, with D possibly being TRBD1 (6 bases). The germline V gene has CDR1 SGHDT and CDR2 YYEEEE. Between the trimmed V and J ends, which lost 1 base and 6 bases, there was a span of 14 bases. The CDR3 has 15 amino acids. The CDR3 sequence: CASSLPRGSQNTIYF. In DNA form, the CDR3 reads TGTGCCAGCAGCTTGCCCAGGGGCTCCCAAAACACCATATATTTT.

This clone came up once. The rearrangement joins TRBV5-1 to TRBJ1-1, with 12 nucleotides matching TRBD1. Germline V gene lookup returns CDR1 SGHRS and CDR2 YFSETQ. The CDR3 spans 16 residues. Germline trimming cut 0 bases from V and 4 bases from J; bases unmatched to any gene: 4. The CDR3 nucleotides read TGCGCCAGCAGCTTGGAGGGACAGGGGGCGACCACTGAAGCTTTCTTT. Translation: CASSLEGQGATTEAFF.

The chain employs TRBV2 and TRBJ1-4, with 8 bases matching TRBD1. The CDR3 runs to 15 residues. The ends lost 4 bases at V and 2 bases at J; junction bases unmatched: 3. Germline CDR1 is SNHLY and CDR2 is FYNNEI. CDR3 sequence (DNA): TGTGCCAGCAGTGTGCACAGGGGGACTAATGAAAAACTGTTTTTT. This sequence encodes CASSVHRGTNEKLFF. The variable domain in full, with the rest retrieved from reference TRBV2 and TRBJ1-4, is EPEVTQTPSHQVTQMGQEVILRCVPISNHLYFYWYRQILGQKVEFLVSFYNNEISEKSEIFDDQFSVERPDGSNFTLKIRSTKLEDSAMYFCASSVHRGTNEKLFFGSGTQLSVL.

The chain carries TRBV9 and TRBJ1-5; D remains unclear. The CDR3 loop spans 15 amino acids. Germline V gene data show CDR1 as SGDLS and CDR2 as YYNGEE. Trimming took off 0 bases at V and 0 bases at J, with 7 bases between the two ends. DNA of the CDR3: TGTGCCAGCAGCGTAGCGGGGAATAGCAATCAGCCCCAGCATTTT. It yields the protein CASSVAGNSNQPQHF. The variable domain in full, completed from reference TRBV9 and TRBJ1-5, reads DSGVTQTPKHLITATGQRVTLRCSPRSGDLSVYWYQQSLDQGLQFLIQYYNGEERAKGNILERFSAQQFPDLHSELNLSSLELGDSALYFCASSVAGNSNQPQHFGDGTRLSIL.

The chain joins TRBV28 to TRBJ2-7, with D possibly being TRBD2 (5 bases). The germline V gene has CDR1 MDHEN and CDR2 SYDVKM. V was pared by 6 bases and J by 0 bases, with 9 bases between. The CDR3 extends over 13 amino acids. Here the CDR3 DNA reads TGTGCCAGCAGGAGTGGGAGCTCCTACGAGCAGTACGTC. Translated, it gives CASRSGSSYEQYV.

This clone was recorded only once. CDR3 sequence: CASSRTDQETQYF. In DNA, the CDR3 is TGTGCCAGCAGTCGGACAGACCAAGAGACCCAGTACTTC. V and J are TRBV6-1 and TRBJ2-5; possible D gene TRBD1, 6 bases. Germline V gene lookup returns CDR1 MNHNS and CDR2 SASEGT. Trimming took off 5 bases at V and 0 bases at J, with 7 bases between the two ends. This CDR3 comprises 13 residues.

This chain joins TRBV5-4 and TRBJ2-2, with 8 bases matching TRBD1. V was pared by 3 bases and J by 1 base, with 2 bases of the junction left unmatched. The CDR3 covers 15 residues. Per the germline V gene, CDR1 is SGHNT and CDR2 is YYREEE (reference sequence). The DNA of the CDR3 is TGTGCCAGCAGCTCCGGGACAGGGAACACCGGGGAGCTGTTTTTT. It is translated as CASSSGTGNTGELFF. The full variable domain, with the rest looked up from reference TRBV5-4 and TRBJ2-2, is ETGVTQSPTHLIKTRGQQVTLRCSSQSGHNTVSWYQQALGQGPQFIFQYYREEENGRGNFPPRFSGLQFPNYSSELNVNALELDDSALYLCASSSGTGNTGELFFGEGSRLTVL.

The J gene is TRBJ2-3, the V gene TRBV19, with D unresolved. The ends were cut back, 0 bases at V and 4 bases at J, with 5 bases in the middle. The CDR3 extends over 13 amino acids. The germline gives CDR1 LNHDA, CDR2 SQIVND (reference sequence). This CDR3 is CASSIDPADTQYF. CDR3 bases: TGTGCCAGTAGTATAGACCCAGCAGATACGCAGTATTTT.

The chain links TRBV4-1 to TRBJ1-2; 7 bases fit TRBD1. This CDR3 region has 14 residues. J lost 4 bases, V lost 3 bases, and 5 bases had no gene match. CDR1 is MGHRA and CDR2 is YSYEKL in the germline V gene. The CDR3 DNA follows: TGCGCCAGCAGCCAGATAAGACAGGGCTATGGCTACACCTTC. Its translation: CASSQIRQGYGYTF.

V is TRBV2 and J is TRBJ2-1, with 11 bases aligning to TRBD2. The CDR3 extends over 15 amino acids. Germline values: CDR1 SNHLY, CDR2 FYNNEI. The junction had 2 bases not matched to a gene; V was cut back by 0 bases and J by 7 bases. The CDR3 DNA sequence: TGTGCCAGCAGTGAAGCTCTAGCGGGGGGAAATGAGCAGTTCTTC. This gives the protein CASSEALAGGNEQFF.

A few counts support this clone. The chain carries TRBV10-3 and TRBJ2-1; the D is unclear. In germline, CDR1 is ENHRY, CDR2 SYGVKD. The CDR3 consists of 15 residues. The V and J ends lost 2 bases and 3 bases respectively, with 11 bases between them. The CDR3 DNA reads TGTGCCATCAGTGAGAGGCTAGGAGACTACAATGAGCAGTTCTTC. Its protein product is CAISERLGDYNEQFF.